The source of this T cell receptor (beta chain) is a study of CD8+ T cells in alopecia areata. The overall study: Treated patients were given oral tofacitinib, which was dosed at 5 to 10 mg twice daily. General observations from the study: Patients showed less clear TCR sequence sharing than mice, possibly partly because of HLA diversity. An increase in clonality over normal scalp was evident in lesional scalp, especially alopecia totalis/universalis.

As the sequencing template, cDNA was produced by extracting RNA and reverse transcribing it. Here immunoSEQ multiplex PCR was the method, and the copy in TCRdb shows in-frame clones only, minus some. The repertoire has some 180,000 clones, roughly 65% of them found once; the top ten carry over 1.5%. Comment on this clone: Its target is not known.

Germline assignment: CDR1 SQVTM and CDR2 ANQGSEA. Trimming cost V 5 bases and J 2 bases, with 10 bases left between them. This CDR3 is built from 13 residues. The clonotype was recovered from a human donor with alopecia areata. The chain couples TRBV29-1 to TRBJ1-3; D gene unclear. Sequences were derived from CD4+ T cells sorted from blood, sampled at week 0. The DNA for the CDR3 is TGCAGCGTTACCAGTAGAACTGGAAACACCATATATTTT. Protein sequence: CSVTSRTGNTIYF.